Following are 15 T cell receptor beta chains from one sample sequenced in a study of CD8 T cells in Susac syndrome. Random hexamers were used to reverse transcribe about 0.45 to 1 ug of RNA. TCRdb re-derived calls from the immunoSEQ multiplex PCR reads in MiXCR, one entry per CDR3 protein. The table shows some 210,000 distinct CDR3 sequences, with about 95% occurring only once. The specimen sequenced was CD4+ T cells from PBMCs. All receptors derive from a human donor with Susac syndrome.

The chain combines TRBV6-5 with TRBJ1-6; D may be TRBD1 (5 bases). Germline V gene sequence: CDR1 MNHEY, CDR2 SVGAGI. The V and J ends lost 6 bases and 2 bases respectively, with 8 bases between them. This CDR3 is 14 amino acids long. CDR3 protein: CASRGATYNSPLHF. Here the CDR3 DNA reads TGTGCCAGCAGAGGGGCCACCTATAATTCACCCCTCCACTTT.

The chain employs TRBV7-9 and TRBJ2-5, with D perhaps assigned TRBD1 or TRBD2 (6 bases each). Trimming pared 5 bases from V and 5 bases from J, leaving 15 bases between. The germline CDR1 and CDR2 sequences are SEHNR and FQNEAQ (reference sequence). CDR3 length: 14 residues. This chain's CDR3 is CASSRPGGPETQYF. The CDR3 nucleotides read TGTGCCAGCAGCCGCCCTGGGGGGCCGGAGACCCAGTACTTC. The full variable domain, completed using reference TRBV7-9 and TRBJ2-5, is DTGVSQNPRHKITKRGQNVTFRCDPISEHNRLYWYRQTLGQGPEFLTYFQNEAQLEKSRLLSDRFSAERPKGSFSTLEIQRTEQGDSAMYLCASSRPGGPETQYFGPGTRLLVL.

V gene TRBV20-1 combines with J gene TRBJ1-1; no reliable D call. The CDR3 has 15 amino acids. V gave up 1 base and J gave up 1 base, with 13 bases separating them. Germline values: CDR1 DFQATT, CDR2 SNEGSKA (reference sequence). The CDR3: CSARANSDWNTEAFF. In nucleotides, the CDR3 is TGCAGTGCTAGAGCCAACTCCGACTGGAACACTGAAGCTTTCTTT.

This chain links TRBV20-1 with TRBJ1-6, with D possibly matching TRBD1 (6 bases). Per the germline V gene, CDR1 is DFQATT and CDR2 is SNEGSKA (reference sequence). The CDR3 spans 14 residues. V was pared by 5 bases and J by 10 bases, with 18 bases between. The CDR3 nucleotides are TGCAGTGCTTATATACAGGGTGGTGGATCACCCCTCCACTTT. As protein: CSAYIQGGGSPLHF.

The V call is TRBV20-1, the J call TRBJ1-6; tentative D call: TRBD1 (5 bases). V lost 2 bases, J lost 6 bases, and 14 bases lay in between. The germline CDR1 and CDR2 sequences are DFQATT and SNEGSKA (reference sequence). This CDR3 region has 15 residues. The CDR3 reads CSARSRGGFNSPLHF. The CDR3, as DNA: TGCAGTGCTAGATCGAGGGGCGGGTTTAATTCACCCCTCCACTTT.

This chain uses TRBV30 with TRBJ1-5; D is perhaps TRBD1 (5 bases). The CDR3 length is 14 residues. Germline V gene lookup returns CDR1 GTSNPN and CDR2 SVGIG (reference sequence). The V gene lost 2 bases and the J gene lost 7 bases, with 15 bases spanning the gap. CDR3: CAWSQTEAGQPQHF. CDR3 in DNA: TGTGCCTGGAGTCAGACAGAGGCGGGGCAGCCCCAGCATTTT.

V gene TRBV7-8 combines with J gene TRBJ2-4, with D unresolved. Trimming removed 5 bases from V and 9 bases from J, with 17 bases in between. The CDR3 loop spans 14 amino acids. Germline CDR1 SGHVS, CDR2 FQNEAQ. CDR3 region: CASSQSDLEAIQYF. CDR3 nucleotide sequence: TGTGCCAGCAGCCAATCCGACCTCGAGGCCATTCAGTACTTC. Combining the CDR3 with reference TRBV7-8 and TRBJ2-4 gives the whole variable domain GAGVSQSPRYKVAKRGQDVALRCDPISGHVSLFWYQQALGQGPEFLTYFQNEAQLDKSGLPSDRFFAERPEGSVSTLKIQRTQQEDSAVYLCASSQSDLEAIQYFGAGTRLSVL.

The chain employs TRBV19 and TRBJ1-1; D is ambiguous. The germline V gene encodes CDR1 LNHDA and CDR2 SQIVND (reference sequence). Deletions cut 8 bases from V and 3 bases from J, with 13 bases between. The CDR3 length is 13 residues. For the CDR3, the DNA is TGTGCCAGTCTGGGAAGTCGGCACACTGAAGCTTTCTTT. Translated: CASLGSRHTEAFF.

V is TRBV20-1 and J is TRBJ2-7, with D possibly matching TRBD1 (6 bases). Looked up from germline, CDR1 is DFQATT and CDR2 is SNEGSKA (reference sequence). Trimming pared 7 bases from V and 9 bases from J, leaving 22 bases between. The CDR3 is 13 amino acids. The CDR3 coding sequence is TGCAGTGTATTGGGCAGGGGCCAAGAAGGGCAGTACTTC. Residues: CSVLGRGQEGQYF.

J is TRBJ2-5 and V is TRBV11-3, with D uncertain. The V gene's germline CDR1 is SGHNT and CDR2 YENEEA. The CDR3 length is 13 residues. Between the trimmed V and J ends, which lost 5 bases and 5 bases, there was a span of 12 bases. The CDR3 protein is CASSQVVPETQYF. For the CDR3, the DNA is TGTGCCAGCAGCCAGGTAGTCCCGGAGACCCAGTACTTC.

The rearrangement links TRBV19 to TRBJ2-3, with TRBD1 as a possible D gene (6 bases). V gave up 5 bases and J gave up 0 bases, with 18 bases separating them. The CDR3 spans 17 residues. The germline gives CDR1 LNHDA, CDR2 SQIVND (reference sequence). CDR3 coding DNA: TGTGCCAGTAGTCGGGCAACAGGGTCTTTCAGCACAGATACGCAGTATTTT. This sequence encodes CASSRATGSFSTDTQYF. Full variable domain (outside the CDR3, taken from reference TRBV19 and TRBJ2-3): DGGITQSPKYLFRKEGQNVTLSCEQNLNHDAMYWYRQDPGQGLRLIYYSQIVNDFQKGDIAEGYSVSREKKESFPLTVTSAQKNPTAFYLCASSRATGSFSTDTQYFGPGTRLTVL.

The chain combines TRBV12-3 or TRBV12-4 with TRBJ1-6, with a weak D call TRBD1 (5 bases). Deletions cut 8 bases from V and 6 bases from J, with 11 bases between. The CDR3 sequence is 13 residues long. CDR3 region: CASCRQTNSPLHF. CDR3 bases: TGTGCCAGCTGTCGACAGACTAATTCACCCCTCCACTTT.

The V call is TRBV20-1, the J call TRBJ1-1, with 11 bases fitting TRBD1. CDR1 and CDR2 (germline): DFQATT, SNEGSKA (reference sequence). J gave up 4 bases and V 5 bases, and 6 bases lay outside the gene matches. The CDR3 contains 14 residues. The CDR3 bases are TGCAGTGCTCAGGGACAGGGGGGGACCACTGAAGCTTTCTTT. This sequence encodes CSAQGQGGTTEAFF.

V and J are TRBV6-2 or TRBV6-3 and TRBJ2-7; 13 nucleotides align to TRBD2. J gave up 6 bases and V 7 bases, and 9 bases lay outside the gene matches. Germline lookup yields CDR1 MNHEY and CDR2 SVGEGT. The CDR3 has 15 amino acids. CDR3 nucleotide sequence: TGTGCCAGCACCAACGGACTAGCGGGGGTTCGCGAGCAGTACTTC. Encoded protein: CASTNGLAGVREQYF.

The chain is built from TRBV12-3 or TRBV12-4 and TRBJ1-2; D possibly corresponds to TRBD1 (5 bases). The CDR3 sequence is 13 residues long. V shed 3 bases and J shed 7 bases, with 12 bases lying between them. The CDR3 bases are TGTGCCAGCAGTTTTGGGGCAAAGAGTGGCTACACCTTC. Residues: CASSFGAKSGYTF.